The clone carrying this T cell receptor (beta chain) was detected many times. What it binds is not known. The sample comes from a study of post-analysis software for immune sequencing data. Study-level points and caveats: Controls had lower frequencies than patients of about 5 TRBV segments, which included TRBV5-6, TRBV5-1 and TRBV20-1.

The J segment lost 1 base and the V segment lost 8 bases, leaving 17 bases of the junction unmatched. Germline V gives CDR1 DFQATT, CDR2 SNEGSKA (reference sequence). There are 17 residues in the CDR3. Unique-molecular-identifier-tagged TCR beta cDNA libraries were used. The authors obtained 500,000 to 600,000 cDNA molecules from approximately 0.95 to 9.8 million T cells. TCRdb ran MiXCR on the PCR reads and lists one entry per CDR3 protein. The sample consists of 750,000 to 950,000 distinct CDR3 sequences, under 60% of them appearing once. This sequence was found in a girl aged 5-17 years with multiple sclerosis. Specimen: blood. The V call is TRBV20-1, the J call TRBJ2-3, with 8 bases matching TRBD2. The CDR3, as DNA: TGCAGTCCCTTAGGGCTAGCGGGCGAGGTCCGCACAGATACGCAGTATTTT. It codes for CSPLGLAGEVRTDTQYF.